This TCR beta chain is from a study of blood T cell repertoires in COVID-19. In regard to this clone: The junction and the germline gene differ at one end; a read error may be behind it.

Original analysis: From reference gene primer amplification, estimates of nucleated cell counts were derived. Libraries were prepared by immunoSEQ multiplex PCR; TCRdb keeps only in-frame clonotypes and omits some of them. The DNA was the basis for D and trimming; V, J and clone size are from that table. Of 90,000 or so clones in the sample, 86% were seen once. The sample taken for sequencing was peripheral blood. The receptor was isolated from a man older than 75 with active or convalescent COVID-19.

CDR3 amino acids: CASSLGGDPREAQYF. The DNA for the CDR3 is TGTGCTAGCAGCTTAGGAGGCGACCCCCGGGAGGCCCAGTACTTC. The chain joins TRBV7-7 to TRBJ2-5; TRBD2 agrees at 7 bases. The CDR3 consists of 15 residues. Germline CDR1 and CDR2: SSHAT and FNYEAQ (reference sequence).